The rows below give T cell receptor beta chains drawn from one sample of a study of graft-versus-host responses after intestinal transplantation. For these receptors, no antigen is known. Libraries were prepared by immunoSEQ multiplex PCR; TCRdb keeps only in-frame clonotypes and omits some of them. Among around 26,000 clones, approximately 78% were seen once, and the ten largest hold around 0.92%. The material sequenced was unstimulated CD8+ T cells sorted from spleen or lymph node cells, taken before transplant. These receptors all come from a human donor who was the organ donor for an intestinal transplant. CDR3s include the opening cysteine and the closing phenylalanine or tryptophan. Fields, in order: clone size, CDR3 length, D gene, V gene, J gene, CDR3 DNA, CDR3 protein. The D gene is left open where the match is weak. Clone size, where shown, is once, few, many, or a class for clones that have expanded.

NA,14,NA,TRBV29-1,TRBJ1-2,TGCAGCGTTGAAGATTGGGACACTAACTATGGCTACACCTTC,CSVEDWDTNYGYTF
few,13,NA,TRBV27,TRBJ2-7,TGTGCCAGCAGTCCCCTAGGGGCTGACGAGCAGTACTTC,CASSPLGADEQYF
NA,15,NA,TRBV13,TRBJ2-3,TGTGCCAGCAGCTTAGTTGTCTTATGCACAGATACGCAGTATTTT,CASSLVVLCTDTQYF
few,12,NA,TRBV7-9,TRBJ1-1,TGTGCCAGCAGCTTATCGGACACTGAAGCTTTCTTT,CASSLSDTEAFF
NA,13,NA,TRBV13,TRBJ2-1,TGTGCCAGCAGCTTACGTTTGGACAATGAGCAGTTCTTC,CASSLRLDNEQFF
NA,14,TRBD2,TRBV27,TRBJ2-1,TGTGCCAGCAGAGAAGCGGGAGGGGACAATGAGCAGTTCTTC,CASREAGGDNEQFF
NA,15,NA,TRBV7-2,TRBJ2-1,TGTGCCAGCAGCTCGGACTCACCGCCCTACAATGAGCAGTTCTTC,CASSSDSPPYNEQFF
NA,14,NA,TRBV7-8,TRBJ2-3,TGTGCCAGCAGCTTAGTACCCAGCACAGATACGCAGTATTTT,CASSLVPSTDTQYF
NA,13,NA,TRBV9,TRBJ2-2,TGTGCCAGCACCCTCTTAGGTACCGGGGAGCTGTTTTTT,CASTLLGTGELFF
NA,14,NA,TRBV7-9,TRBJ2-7,TGTGCCAGCAGCGGACGGGACAACTCCTACGAGCAGTACTTC,CASSGRDNSYEQYF
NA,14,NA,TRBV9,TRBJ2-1,TGTGCCAGCAGCCCATCGACAGGCTACAATGAGCAGTTCTTC,CASSPSTGYNEQFF
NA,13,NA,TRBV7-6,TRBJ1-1,TGTGCCAGCAGCCCCCAGGACGGGATTGAAGCTTTCTTT,CASSPQDGIEAFF
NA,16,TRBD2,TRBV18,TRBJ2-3,TGTGCCAGCTCCACCAGCGGGGTGGATCGCACAGATACGCAGTATTTT,CASSTSGVDRTDTQYF
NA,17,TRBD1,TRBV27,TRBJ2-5,TGTGCCAGCAGTCCTATGACAGGGGCGCCGACGATAGAGACCCAGTACTTC,CASSPMTGAPTIETQYF